This TCR beta chain was documented in a study of blood T cell repertoires in COVID-19. About the study: Researchers got acute and convalescent COVID-19 samples from the United States, Italy and Spain.

Allocation to cohorts depended on clinical history reported by the participants. The study counted Cohort 3 donors as recovered given two negative PCRs, clearance, or symptom resolution. In the original analysis: Estimated nucleated cell counts came from reference gene primer amplification. Produced via immunoSEQ multiplex PCR; TCRdb's table is partial and in-frame only. V and J calls and clone size are copied from that table; D and trimming were computed from the DNA. The sample consists of hundreds of thousands of clones, around 92% of them appearing once. V was pared by 8 bases and J by 3 bases, with 22 bases between. This CDR3 spans 17 amino acids. The germline V gene has CDR1 SGHDN and CDR2 FVKESK.

The J gene is TRBJ2-2, the V gene TRBV14; possibly TRBD1 for D (7 bases). This clonotype was sampled from a woman under 40 who had recovered from COVID-19. The sequenced material came from PBMCs or T cells enriched from blood (not recorded which). CDR3 sequence reads: CASSPGGGRGDTGELFF. CDR3 in DNA: TGTGCCAGCTCCCCAGGGGGAGGCCGAGGCGACACCGGGGAGCTGTTTTTT.